Presented here are 15 T cell receptor beta chains from one specimen sequenced in a study of blood T cell repertoires in COVID-19. This table comes from immunoSEQ multiplex PCR, and its TCRdb copy is limited to in-frame clones, with some not included. Found here are around 310,000 clones, about nine tenths of them singletons; the top ten hold more than 9%. The source material was PBMCs or T cells enriched from blood (not recorded which). Receptors were obtained from a woman in her 30s who had recovered from COVID-19.

The rearrangement joins TRBV7-2 to TRBJ2-7; 9 nucleotides match TRBD1. Per the germline V gene, CDR1 is SGHTA and CDR2 is FQGNSA. The trim removed 5 bases at V and 2 bases at J, leaving 7 bases unmatched. CDR3 length: 15 residues. The CDR3, as DNA: TGTGCCAGCAGCATGGGACAGGGCGGAACCTACGAGCAGTACTTC. Protein sequence: CASSMGQGGTYEQYF.

This clone is a singleton in its sample. This sequence joins TRBV14 and TRBJ1-1, with 7 bases matching TRBD1. The CDR3 runs 15 residues. Unmatched junction bases numbered 6, after V lost 2 bases and J lost 3 bases. Per germline, CDR1 SGHDN and CDR2 FVKESK. The CDR3 reads CASSQRGRRDTEAFF. The CDR3 nucleotides read TGTGCCAGCAGCCAAAGGGGGCGACGAGACACTGAAGCTTTCTTT. The full variable domain, with the rest looked up from reference TRBV14 and TRBJ1-1, is EAGVTQFPSHSVIEKGQTVTLRCDPISGHDNLYWYRRVMGKEIKFLLHFVKESKQDESGMPNNRFLAERTGGTYSTLKVQPAELEDSGVYFCASSQRGRRDTEAFFGQGTRLTVV.

V gene TRBV12-3 or TRBV12-4 combines with J gene TRBJ2-7; D possibly corresponds to TRBD1 (5 bases). With 3 bases removed from V and 9 bases from J, the gap between germline ends came to 9 bases. CDR3 size: 11 residues. CDR3 nucleotide sequence: TGTGCCAGCAGTTTCAGGGTGGCGCAGTACTTC. Amino acid sequence: CASSFRVAQYF.

A few counts support this clone. The chain combines TRBV30 with TRBJ2-6, with unresolved D. The CDR3 contains 14 residues. The V gene's germline CDR1 is GTSNPN and CDR2 SVGIG (reference sequence). Trimming took off 2 bases at V and 0 bases at J, with 5 bases between the two ends. The CDR3 DNA sequence: TGTGCCTGGAGTCTAGGCTCTGGGGCCAACGTCCTGACTTTC. It specifies CAWSLGSGANVLTF.

Here the CDR3 reads CASSVTTGGGPEAFF. The CDR3 DNA reads as TGTGCCAGCAGCGTTACGACAGGGGGCGGCCCTGAAGCTTTCTTT. The V gene is TRBV6-2 or TRBV6-3, the J gene TRBJ1-1; 10 nucleotides agree with TRBD1. The germline V gene has CDR1 MNHEY and CDR2 SVGEGT. CDR3 length equals 15 residues. The trim removed 6 bases at V and 6 bases at J, leaving 10 bases unmatched.

The V call is TRBV7-9, the J call TRBJ1-1; 8 bases fit TRBD1. The CDR3 extends over 15 amino acids. Germline V gene lookup returns CDR1 SEHNR and CDR2 FQNEAQ (reference sequence). J was trimmed by 5 bases and V by 1 base; bases with no gene match: 6. The chain's CDR3 is CASSLVENRGTEAFF. The DNA for the CDR3 is TGTGCCAGCAGCTTAGTAGAAAACAGGGGGACTGAAGCTTTCTTT.

This rearrangement joins TRBV19 to TRBJ2-4; tentatively, D is TRBD2 (5 bases). There are 15 residues in the CDR3. Germline values: CDR1 LNHDA, CDR2 SQIVND (reference sequence). Trimming removed 1 base at V and 8 bases at J, with 15 bases between. The CDR3 spells CASSIGENGVYIQYF. CDR3 sequence (DNA): TGTGCCAGTAGTATAGGGGAGAATGGGGTGTACATTCAGTACTTC.

The J gene is TRBJ2-3, the V gene TRBV2, with 9 bases fitting TRBD2. Germline-derived CDR1 and CDR2 are SNHLY and FYNNEI. After removal of 5 bases from V and 0 bases from J, the junction contained 6 bases not matched to a gene. The CDR3 runs 16 residues. The CDR3 sequence: CASSPYSGGSTDTQYF. In DNA form, the CDR3 reads TGTGCCAGCAGTCCCTATAGCGGGGGTAGCACAGATACGCAGTATTTT.

The genes are TRBV29-1 and TRBJ2-3; 11 nucleotides agree with TRBD2. With V trimmed by 7 bases and J by 4 bases, 7 bases remained unmatched. This CDR3 contains 14 residues. Germline CDR1 reads SQVTM; CDR2 reads ANQGSEA. The CDR3 loop is CSGLATSGADTQYF. The DNA for the CDR3 is TGCAGCGGTCTCGCGACTAGCGGGGCAGATACGCAGTATTTT.

V gene TRBV3-1 (or the pseudogene TRBV3-2) combines with J gene TRBJ1-2; TRBD1 agrees at 9 bases. The CDR3 runs 16 residues. Germline CDR1 and CDR2: LGHDT and YNNKEL (reference sequence). With 4 bases clipped from V and 3 bases from J, the junction kept 9 bases outside the gene matches. The CDR3 nucleotides are TGTGCCAGCAGCCCCCGGGACAGGGCTCCTCACTATGGCTACACCTTC. This translates into CASSPRDRAPHYGYTF.

The chain joins TRBV28 to TRBJ1-1, with D possibly being TRBD1 (5 bases). The length of the CDR3 is 14 residues. The germline V gene has CDR1 MDHEN and CDR2 SYDVKM. Trimming took 6 bases from V and 0 from J, leaving 11 bases between them. CDR3: CASSVGHLNTEAFF. The CDR3 nucleotides are TGTGCCAGCAGCGTAGGACACCTGAACACTGAAGCTTTCTTT.

V and J are TRBV6-6 and TRBJ2-2, with D unresolved. The length of the CDR3 is 12 residues. CDR1 MNHNY and CDR2 SVGAGI come from the germline V gene (reference sequence). V gave up 7 bases and J gave up 6 bases, with 9 bases separating them. The CDR3 sequence is CASTWLAGELFF. The CDR3 nucleotides read TGTGCCAGCACCTGGCTCGCCGGGGAGCTGTTTTTT.

The chain links TRBV7-8 to TRBJ1-5; D possibly corresponds to TRBD1 (5 bases). The CDR3 runs to 16 residues. Between the trimmed V and J ends, which lost 5 bases and 0 bases, there was a span of 14 bases. Germline-derived CDR1 and CDR2 are SGHVS and FQNEAQ. The CDR3 DNA sequence: TGTGCCAGCAGCCCCCTAGTTGGGGCTAGCAATCAGCCCCAGCATTTT. It specifies CASSPLVGASNQPQHF.

V and J are TRBV6-2 or TRBV6-3 and TRBJ2-1; 13 positions agree with TRBD2. The germline CDR1 and CDR2 sequences are MNHEY and SVGEGT. This CDR3 is built from 19 residues. The J segment lost 7 bases and the V segment lost 2 bases, leaving 14 bases of the junction unmatched. The CDR3 DNA is TGTGCCAGCAGTTACAGCGGACTAGCGGGAGTGATGGGGAGAAATGAGCAGTTCTTC. As protein: CASSYSGLAGVMGRNEQFF.

The chain recombines TRBV7-9 with TRBJ2-2; 10 bases fit TRBD2. Germline assignment: CDR1 SEHNR and CDR2 FQNEAQ (reference sequence). The CDR3 length is 19 residues. V lost 3 bases to trimming and J lost 2 bases; unmatched junction nucleotides: 12. The CDR3 sequence: CASSFPRKREGPNTGELFF. The CDR3 nucleotides are TGTGCCAGCAGCTTTCCTCGGAAGCGGGAGGGCCCTAACACCGGGGAGCTGTTTTTT.